One sample yielded the 20 T cell receptor beta chains listed below, sequenced in a study of T cells after yellow fever vaccination. TCRdb redid the calling of the 5' RACE reads with MiXCR, one entry per CDR3 protein. This repertoire shows over 150,000 distinct CDR3 sequences, approximately 6.2% found once; its top ten account for approximately 3%. The starting material was CD4+ T cells sorted from PBMCs, obtained on the day of the first yellow fever vaccination. The receptor set was obtained from a man between 18 and 35 years old who received the YFV17D yellow fever vaccine.

The table lists this clonotype with a few counts. The chain uses TRBV27 and TRBJ1-2; D is undetermined. With 3 bases removed from V and 4 bases from J, the gap between germline ends came to 9 bases. Germline CDR1 reads MNHEY; CDR2 reads SMNVEV (reference sequence). CDR3 length: 13 amino acids. The CDR3 bases are TGTGCCAGCAGTTTCAGACCGTTCTATGGCTACACCTTC. Its protein is CASSFRPFYGYTF.

This chain links TRBV28 with TRBJ2-4; D may be TRBD1 or TRBD2 (5 bases each). The V gene's germline CDR1 is MDHEN and CDR2 SYDVKM. V was cut by 2 bases and J by 1 base, with 18 bases left in between. CDR3 length: 18 amino acids. The CDR3 nucleotides read TGTGCCAGCAGTTTAAGGGGCTCGTTATGGAGGGCCAAAAACATTCAGTACTTC. This codes for CASSLRGSLWRAKNIQYF. Using reference TRBV28 and TRBJ2-4 for the parts outside the CDR3, the full variable domain is DVKVTQSSRYLVKRTGEKVFLECVQDMDHENMFWYRQDPGLGLRLIYFSYDVKMKEKGDIPEGYSVSREKKERFSLILESASTNQTSMYLCASSLRGSLWRAKNIQYFGAGTRLSVL.

A word on this clonotype: A much larger clonotype is one base distant, so this may be a read error. J is TRBJ2-7 and V is TRBV12-3 or TRBV12-4; D possibly uses TRBD1 or TRBD2 (6 bases each). This CDR3 comprises 14 residues. In DNA, the CDR3 is TGTGCCAGCAGTTTAACCGGGGGCTTCTACGAGCAGTGCTTC. It encodes CASSLTGGFYEQCF.

This clonotype was picked up many times. CDR3 DNA: TGCAGTGCTACATCTACAGGACGGACTGAAGCTTTCTTT. It specifies CSATSTGRTEAFF. The V call is TRBV20-1, the J call TRBJ1-1, with D maybe TRBD1 (5 bases). CDR1 and CDR2 from the germline V gene are DFQATT and SNEGSKA (reference sequence). The V gene lost 4 bases and the J gene lost 5 bases, with 14 bases spanning the gap. The CDR3 is made up of 13 amino acids.

The chain uses TRBV6-1 and TRBJ2-7; D gene ambiguous. Per germline, CDR1 MNHNS and CDR2 SASEGT. V was pared by 2 bases and J by 6 bases, with 11 bases between. The CDR3 spans 13 residues. CDR3 nucleotide sequence: TGTGCCAGCAGTGAATATGGAATAGGCGAGCAGTACGTC. Translated: CASSEYGIGEQYV.

This clonotype was picked up a small number of times. This chain links TRBV18 with TRBJ1-5, with a tentative D call TRBD1 (6 bases). Germline CDR1 and CDR2: KGHSH and LQKENI. V lost 4 bases, J lost 7 bases, and 17 bases lay in between. The CDR3 loop spans 15 amino acids. CDR3 coding DNA: TGTGCCAGCTCACTCAATCCAGGGGATGGGCAGCCCCAGCATTTT. Translated: CASSLNPGDGQPQHF.

This clonotype was detected only a few times. The chain is built from TRBV5-1 and TRBJ1-6, with D possibly TRBD1 on 6 matching bases. The germline gives CDR1 SGHRS, CDR2 YFSETQ. Trimming removed 4 bases from V and 6 bases from J, with 8 bases in between. The CDR3 is 13 residues long. CDR3 in DNA: TGCGCCAGCAGCAACAGGGCTAATTCACCCCTCCACTTT. Protein product: CASSNRANSPLHF.

This clonotype was recorded many times. The rearrangement joins TRBV7-3 to TRBJ2-1; D is ambiguous. The V end lost 1 base, the J end lost 3 bases, and 1 base lay between the germline ends. The CDR3 is 12 amino acids. From germline, CDR1 is SGHTA and CDR2 FQGTGA. CDR3 amino acids: CASSLNYNEQFF. CDR3 coding DNA: TGTGCCAGCAGCTTAAACTACAATGAGCAGTTCTTC.

This clonotype was seen only a few times. This chain uses TRBV5-1 with TRBJ1-5; D unresolved. Germline V gives CDR1 SGHRS, CDR2 YFSETQ. This CDR3 has 15 amino acids. V gave up 2 bases and J gave up 3 bases, with 12 bases separating them. The CDR3 spells CASSLSDGPNQPQHF. DNA of the CDR3: TGCGCCAGCAGCTTAAGCGACGGGCCCAATCAGCCCCAGCATTTT.

V usage is TRBV27 and J usage is TRBJ2-7; 7 bases match TRBD2. Per germline, CDR1 MNHEY and CDR2 SMNVEV (reference sequence). The junction had 17 bases not matched to a gene; V was cut back by 5 bases and J by 1 base. The CDR3 is 18 residues long. The CDR3: CASSPLAPAAGYSYEQYF. The CDR3 DNA sequence: TGTGCCAGCAGTCCGCTAGCCCCAGCAGCGGGGTATTCCTACGAGCAGTACTTC.

The sample holds many counts of this clonotype. V and J are TRBV5-1 and TRBJ2-7; no firm D call. CDR3 size: 12 residues. Trimming stripped 7 bases from V and 5 bases from J, with 13 bases between. Per germline, CDR1 SGHRS and CDR2 YFSETQ. CDR3 in DNA: TGCGCCAGCGGCCTAGGGATGGACGAGCAGTACTTC. This encodes CASGLGMDEQYF.

Many counts were recorded for this clonotype. V is TRBV19 and J is TRBJ2-1; 8 positions agree with TRBD2. Germline CDR1 and CDR2: LNHDA and SQIVND (reference sequence). The CDR3 has 17 amino acids. V lost 4 bases, J lost 7 bases, and 15 bases stayed unmatched. DNA for the CDR3: TGTGCCAGTAGTAGGGGGGTAGGAGCGGGGGTTATTAATGAGCAGTTCTTC. This sequence encodes CASSRGVGAGVINEQFF.

A few counts support this clonotype. The CDR3 is CASSLDSNSWTEAFF. In DNA form, the CDR3 reads TGCGCCAGCAGCTTAGACAGCAACTCGTGGACTGAAGCTTTCTTT. V and J are TRBV5-1 and TRBJ1-1, with a possible D match to TRBD1 (5 bases). The CDR3 totals 15 residues. The V end lost 2 bases, the J end lost 5 bases, and 16 bases lay between the germline ends. Germline V CDR1 and CDR2: SGHRS, YFSETQ.

In this sample, this clonotype turned up a few times. This CDR3 reads CASSIGQGSLTEAFF. For the CDR3, the DNA is TGTGCCAGCAGCATCGGACAGGGTAGCCTCACTGAAGCTTTCTTT. This chain connects TRBV12-3 or TRBV12-4 to TRBJ1-1, with TRBD1 matching 8 bases. The J segment lost 4 bases and the V segment lost 6 bases, leaving 10 bases of the junction unmatched. The CDR3 loop spans 15 amino acids.

This clonotype was seen ten or more times. The CDR3 DNA is TGCAGCGGCGCCTGGGCAGCGGGGGAGACCCAGTACTTC. The encoded protein is CSGAWAAGETQYF. V is TRBV29-1 and J is TRBJ2-5; 7 bases agree with TRBD2. CDR1 and CDR2 from the germline V gene are SQVTM and ANQGSEA. The CDR3 is made up of 13 amino acids. J lost 5 bases, V lost 7 bases, and 10 bases had no gene match.

This clonotype was picked up many times. J is TRBJ2-1 and V is TRBV3-1, with D perhaps TRBD2 (6 bases). The CDR3 is 16 amino acids. Germline-derived CDR1 and CDR2 are LGHDT and YNNKEL (reference sequence). Trimming took off 3 bases at V and 7 bases at J, with 19 bases between the two ends. CDR3 DNA: TGTGCCAGCAGCCAGACCCCTAGCGTACTTGGGAATGAGCAGTTCTTC. Protein sequence: CASSQTPSVLGNEQFF.

This clonotype was detected many times. The V call is TRBV6-5, the J call TRBJ2-3; D unresolved. This CDR3 has 11 amino acids. The V gene's germline CDR1 is MNHEY and CDR2 SVGAGI. V lost 4 bases, J lost 8 bases, and 7 bases lay in between. CDR3 sequence (DNA): TGTGCCAGCAGTTTCCGGACTACGCAGTATTTT. Its translation: CASSFRTTQYF.

This clonotype has ten or more counts. This chain links TRBV15 with TRBJ1-4; a weak D match, TRBD1 (5 bases). V was pared by 0 bases and J by 6 bases, with 11 bases between. Germline V gives CDR1 LNHNV, CDR2 YYDKDF (reference sequence). This CDR3 is built from 15 residues. This CDR3 reads CATSRDRAWDEKLFF. In nucleotides, the CDR3 is TGTGCCACCAGCAGAGACAGGGCCTGGGATGAAAAACTGTTTTTT.

In nucleotides, the CDR3 is TGTGCCAGCAGTGAAGCAGGAGGCTATGGCTACACCTTC. This encodes CASSEAGGYGYTF. The gene calls are TRBV6-1 and TRBJ1-2; D gene uncertain. Germline CDR1 is MNHNS and CDR2 is SASEGT. Trimming took 0 bases from V and 4 from J, leaving 6 bases between them. The CDR3 has 13 amino acids.

CDR3 loop: CSATRGGSTDTQYF. For the CDR3, the DNA is TGCAGTGCTACCCGGGGCGGGAGCACAGATACGCAGTATTTT. V and J are TRBV20-1 and TRBJ2-3; D is tentatively TRBD1 or TRBD2 (5 bases each). This CDR3 region has 14 residues. V dropped 4 bases and J dropped 0 bases, with 11 bases sitting between them. Germline V gene data show CDR1 as DFQATT and CDR2 as SNEGSKA (reference sequence).